The clone carrying this T cell receptor beta chain was observed a few times. The data stem from a study of CD8+ T cells in alopecia areata. Across the study: Treatment comprised oral tofacitinib, 5 to 10 mg twice daily, in treated patients.

Trimming removed 3 bases from V and 1 base from J, with 7 bases in between. Germline CDR1 reads SEHNR; CDR2 reads FQNEAQ (reference sequence). The CDR3 runs 14 residues. From alopecia areata patients, lesional scalp punch biopsies and peripheral blood were collected. TCR sequencing used cDNA made by reverse transcription of extracted RNA. The repertoire was sequenced with immunoSEQ multiplex PCR; TCRdb's copy has only in-frame clones and lacks some. The repertoire holds over 120,000 clones, with around 49% as singletons. The starting material was CD4+ T cells sorted from blood, obtained at week 0. This sequence originates from a human donor with alopecia areata. J is TRBJ1-3 and V is TRBV7-9; D gene uncertain. CDR3: CASSLGVSGNTIYF. The CDR3 DNA reads as TGTGCCAGCAGCTTGGGAGTATCTGGAAACACCATATATTTT.